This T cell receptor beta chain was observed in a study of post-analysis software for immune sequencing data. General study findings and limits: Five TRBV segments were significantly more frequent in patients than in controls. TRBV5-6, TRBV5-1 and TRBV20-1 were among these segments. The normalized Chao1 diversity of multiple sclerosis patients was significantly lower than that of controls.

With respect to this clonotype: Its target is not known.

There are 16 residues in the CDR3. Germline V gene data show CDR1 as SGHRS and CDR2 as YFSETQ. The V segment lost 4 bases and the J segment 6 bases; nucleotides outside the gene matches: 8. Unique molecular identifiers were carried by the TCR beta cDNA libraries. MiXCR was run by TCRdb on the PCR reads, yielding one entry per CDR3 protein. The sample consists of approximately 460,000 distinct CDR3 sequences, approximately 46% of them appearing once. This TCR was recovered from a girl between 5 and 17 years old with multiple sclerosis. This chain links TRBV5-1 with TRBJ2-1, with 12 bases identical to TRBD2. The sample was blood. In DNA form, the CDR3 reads TGCGCCAGCAGCGCCAGTCCTAGCGGGGGGGCCAATGAGCAGTTCTTC. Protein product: CASSASPSGGANEQFF.